This TCR beta chain comes out of a study of long-term antiretroviral therapy in people with HIV. Points from the study as a whole: Despite increasing after ART, diversity remained lower than that of transplant donor controls. The blood, collected between 2004 and 2017, was possibly taken under older ART regimens.

Of note for this clone: The antigen remains undetermined.

This CDR3 spans 12 amino acids. Between the trimmed V and J ends, which lost 7 bases and 10 bases, there was a span of 14 bases. From germline, CDR1 is LNHDA and CDR2 SQIVND (reference sequence). Survey-level resolution applied to immunoSEQ assay v3.0. TCRdb's table, derived via immunoSEQ multiplex PCR, lists solely in-frame clones and lacks some. The sample carries about 38,000 clones, roughly 76% recorded once. The sample consisted of unsorted PBMCs, taken 1.5 years after starting antiretroviral therapy. The sequence derives from a young man with HIV. The V call is TRBV19, the J call TRBJ2-1; possibly TRBD1 for D (6 bases). This CDR3 is CASKGVGPEQFF. CDR3 bases: TGTGCCAGTAAGGGGGTGGGCCCCGAGCAGTTCTTC. Variable domain in full (rest from reference TRBV19 and TRBJ2-1): DGGITQSPKYLFRKEGQNVTLSCEQNLNHDAMYWYRQDPGQGLRLIYYSQIVNDFQKGDIAEGYSVSREKKESFPLTVTSAQKNPTAFYLCASKGVGPEQFFGPGTRLTVL.